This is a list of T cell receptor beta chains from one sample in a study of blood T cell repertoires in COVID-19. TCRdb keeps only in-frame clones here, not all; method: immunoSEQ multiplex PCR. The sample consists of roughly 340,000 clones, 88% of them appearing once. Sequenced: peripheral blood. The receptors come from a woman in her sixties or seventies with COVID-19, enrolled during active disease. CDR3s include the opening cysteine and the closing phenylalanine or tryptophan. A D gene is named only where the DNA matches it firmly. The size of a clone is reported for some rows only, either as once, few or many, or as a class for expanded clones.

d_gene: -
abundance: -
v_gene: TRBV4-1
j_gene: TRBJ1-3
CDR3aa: CASSHPDRGNTIYF
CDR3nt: TGCGCCAGCAGCCATCCCGACAGGGGAAACACCATATATTTT

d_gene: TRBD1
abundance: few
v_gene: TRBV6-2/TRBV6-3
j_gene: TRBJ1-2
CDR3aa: CASSSTGLVGYTF
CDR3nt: TGTGCCAGCAGCTCGACAGGGTTGGTTGGCTACACCTTC

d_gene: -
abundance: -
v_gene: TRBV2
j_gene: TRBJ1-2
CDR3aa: CASSDDRKYGYTF
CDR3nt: TGTGCCAGCAGCGACGACAGGAAATATGGCTACACCTTC

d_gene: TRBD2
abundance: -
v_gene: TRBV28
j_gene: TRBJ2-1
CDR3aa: CASSFGGVDEQFF
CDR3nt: TGTGCCAGCAGTTTTGGGGGGGTGGATGAGCAGTTCTTC

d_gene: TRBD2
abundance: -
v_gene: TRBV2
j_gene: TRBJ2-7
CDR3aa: CAIGTSGGYEQYF
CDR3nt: TGTGCCATCGGGACTAGCGGGGGCTACGAGCAGTACTTC

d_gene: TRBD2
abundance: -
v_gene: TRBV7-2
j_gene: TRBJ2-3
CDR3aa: CASNSRGGLTDTQYF
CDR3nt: TGTGCCAGCAACTCCCGGGGGGGCCTTACAGATACGCAGTATTTT

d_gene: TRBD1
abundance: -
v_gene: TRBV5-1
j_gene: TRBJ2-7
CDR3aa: CASSLEGQGKRGEQYF
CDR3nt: TGCGCCAGCAGCTTGGAGGGACAGGGGAAGAGGGGCGAGCAGTACTTC

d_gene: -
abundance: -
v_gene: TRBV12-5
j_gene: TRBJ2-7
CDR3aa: CASGPDRIPSYEQYF
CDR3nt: TGTGCTAGTGGTCCCGACAGGATCCCTTCCTACGAGCAGTACTTC

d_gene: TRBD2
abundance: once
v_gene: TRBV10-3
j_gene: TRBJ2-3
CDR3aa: CAIRRGGAPDTQYF
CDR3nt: TGTGCCATCCGGCGCGGGGGGGCCCCAGATACGCAGTATTTT

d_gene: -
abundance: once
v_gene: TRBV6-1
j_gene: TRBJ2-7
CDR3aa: CASSERVPYEQYF
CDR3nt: TGTGCCAGCAGTGAACGGGTTCCGTACGAGCAGTACTTC

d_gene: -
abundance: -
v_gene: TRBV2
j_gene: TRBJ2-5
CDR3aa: CASNQGETQYF
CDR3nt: TGTGCCAGCAACCAGGGCGAGACCCAGTACTTC

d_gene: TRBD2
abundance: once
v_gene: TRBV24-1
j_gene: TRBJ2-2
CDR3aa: CATSDWGGTGELFF
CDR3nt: TGTGCCACCAGTGATTGGGGGGGAACCGGGGAGCTGTTTTTT

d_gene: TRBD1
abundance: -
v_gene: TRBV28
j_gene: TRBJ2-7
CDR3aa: CASTSGTGVYEQYF
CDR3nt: TGTGCCAGCACCTCCGGGACAGGGGTCTACGAGCAGTACTTC

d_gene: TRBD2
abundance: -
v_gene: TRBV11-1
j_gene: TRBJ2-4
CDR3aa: CASSLRPERGIQYF
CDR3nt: TGTGCCAGCAGCCTTCGGCCGGAGCGGGGCATTCAGTACTTC

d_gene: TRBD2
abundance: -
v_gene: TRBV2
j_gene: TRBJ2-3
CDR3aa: CASSDFTRGVTDTQYF
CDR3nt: TGTGCCAGCAGTGACTTCACGCGGGGGGTCACAGATACGCAGTATTTT

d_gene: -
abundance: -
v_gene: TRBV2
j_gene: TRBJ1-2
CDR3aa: CASSEDRAGYGYTF
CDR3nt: TGTGCCAGCAGTGAAGACAGGGCTGGCTATGGCTACACCTTC

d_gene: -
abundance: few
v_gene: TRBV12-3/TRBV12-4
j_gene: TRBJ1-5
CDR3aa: CASSLRQDQPQHF
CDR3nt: TGTGCCAGCAGTTTAAGGCAGGATCAGCCCCAGCATTTT

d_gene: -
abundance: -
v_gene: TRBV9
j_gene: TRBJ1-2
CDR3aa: CASSATTGSYTF
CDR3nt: TGTGCCAGCAGCGCCACCACAGGGTCCTACACCTTC

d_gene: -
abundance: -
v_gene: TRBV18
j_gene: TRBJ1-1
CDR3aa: CASSPVQNTEAFF
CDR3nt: TGTGCCAGCTCACCAGTCCAGAACACTGAAGCTTTCTTT

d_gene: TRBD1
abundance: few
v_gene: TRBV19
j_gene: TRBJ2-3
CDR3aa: CASSFQGAQDTQYF
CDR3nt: TGTGCCAGTAGTTTCCAGGGGGCCCAAGATACGCAGTATTTT

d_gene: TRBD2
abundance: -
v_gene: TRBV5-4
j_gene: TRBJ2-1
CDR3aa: CASSFFLAGNEQFF
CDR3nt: TGTGCCAGCAGCTTCTTCCTAGCGGGCAATGAGCAGTTCTTC

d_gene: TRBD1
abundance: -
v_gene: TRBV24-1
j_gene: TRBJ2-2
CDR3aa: CATSDRTGGFSGELFF
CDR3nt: TGTGCCACCAGTGATAGGACAGGGGGCTTCAGCGGGGAGCTGTTTTTT

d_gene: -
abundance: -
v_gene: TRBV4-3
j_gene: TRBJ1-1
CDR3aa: CASSQDLSSADEAFF
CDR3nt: TGCGCCAGCAGCCAAGATTTAAGTTCCGCAGATGAAGCTTTCTTT

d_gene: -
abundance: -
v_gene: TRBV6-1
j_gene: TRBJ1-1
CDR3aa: CASSEESGKMNTEAFF
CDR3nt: TGTGCCAGCAGTGAAGAATCAGGGAAAATGAACACTGAAGCTTTCTTT

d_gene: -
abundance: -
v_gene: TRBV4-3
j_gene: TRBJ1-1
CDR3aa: CASSQTLMNTEAFF
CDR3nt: TGCGCCAGCAGCCAGACTCTAATGAACACTGAAGCTTTCTTT

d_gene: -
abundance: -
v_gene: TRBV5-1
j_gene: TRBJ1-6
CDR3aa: CASSFQGSYNSPLHF
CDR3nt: TGCGCCAGCAGCTTCCAGGGCTCCTATAATTCACCCCTCCACTTT

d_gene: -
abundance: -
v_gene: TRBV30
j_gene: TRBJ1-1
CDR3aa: CAWSVGRAYTEAFF
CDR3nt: TGTGCCTGGAGTGTAGGGAGGGCTTACACTGAAGCTTTCTTT

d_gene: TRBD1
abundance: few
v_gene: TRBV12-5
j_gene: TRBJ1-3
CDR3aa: CASGLGTGSGNTIYF
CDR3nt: TGTGCTAGTGGTTTGGGGACAGGCTCTGGAAACACCATATATTTT

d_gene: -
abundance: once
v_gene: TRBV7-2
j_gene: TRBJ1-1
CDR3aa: CASSPRGTQGTEAFF
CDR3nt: TGTGCCAGCAGCCCACGGGGGACCCAAGGCACTGAAGCTTTCTTT

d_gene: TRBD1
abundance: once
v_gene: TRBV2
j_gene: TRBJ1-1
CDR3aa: CASSEGRGQGNTEAFF
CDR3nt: TGTGCCAGCAGTGAAGGGAGGGGGCAAGGGAACACTGAAGCTTTCTTT

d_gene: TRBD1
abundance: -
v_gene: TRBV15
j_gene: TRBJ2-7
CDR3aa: CATSRAPGQGSYEQYF
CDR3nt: TGTGCCACCAGCAGAGCTCCGGGACAGGGCTCCTACGAGCAGTACTTC

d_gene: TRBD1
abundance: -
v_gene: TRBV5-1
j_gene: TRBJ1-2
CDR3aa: CASSFGQVNYGYTF
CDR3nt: TGCGCCAGCAGCTTCGGACAGGTGAACTATGGCTACACCTTC

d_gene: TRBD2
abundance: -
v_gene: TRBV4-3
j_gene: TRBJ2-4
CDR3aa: CASSPAPLAGSKNIQYF
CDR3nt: TGCGCCAGCAGCCCCGCACCCCTAGCGGGTTCCAAAAACATTCAGTACTTC

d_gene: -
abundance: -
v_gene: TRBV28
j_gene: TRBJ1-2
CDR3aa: CASTPGDYGYTF
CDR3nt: TGTGCCAGCACCCCAGGGGACTATGGCTACACCTTC

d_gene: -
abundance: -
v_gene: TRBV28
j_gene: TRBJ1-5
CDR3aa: CASSLQGLLYSGNQPQHF
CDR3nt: TGTGCCAGCAGTTTGCAGGGGCTCCTATATAGTGGCAATCAGCCCCAGCATTTT

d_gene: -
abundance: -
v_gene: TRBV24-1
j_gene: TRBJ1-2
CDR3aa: CATSDNVGLYGYTF
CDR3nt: TGTGCCACCAGTGATAACGTCGGACTTTATGGCTACACCTTC

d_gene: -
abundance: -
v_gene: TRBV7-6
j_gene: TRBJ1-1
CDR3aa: CASSLTGNTEAFF
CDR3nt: TGTGCCAGCAGCTTAACAGGGAACACTGAAGCTTTCTTT

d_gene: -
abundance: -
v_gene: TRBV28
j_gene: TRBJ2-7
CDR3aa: CASSSPTVSYEQYF
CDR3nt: TGTGCCAGCAGTTCCCCAACAGTATCCTACGAGCAGTACTTC

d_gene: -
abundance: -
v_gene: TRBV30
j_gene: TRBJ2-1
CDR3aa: CAWNSASSYNEQFF
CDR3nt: TGTGCCTGGAACAGTGCCAGCTCCTACAATGAGCAGTTCTTC

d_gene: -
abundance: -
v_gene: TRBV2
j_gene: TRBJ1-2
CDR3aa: CASSEDRVYGYTF
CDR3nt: TGTGCCAGCAGTGAAGACAGGGTCTATGGCTACACCTTC

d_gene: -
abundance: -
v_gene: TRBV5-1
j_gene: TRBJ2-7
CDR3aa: CASSLAWSFEEQYF
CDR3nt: TGCGCCAGCAGCTTGGCCTGGAGTTTTGAGGAGCAGTACTTC

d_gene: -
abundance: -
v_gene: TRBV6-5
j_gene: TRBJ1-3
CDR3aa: CASREGQLNTIYF
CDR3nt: TGTGCCAGCAGGGAGGGGCAGTTAAACACCATATATTTT

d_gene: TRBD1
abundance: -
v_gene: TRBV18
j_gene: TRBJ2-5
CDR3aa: CASSLGQGFDETQYF
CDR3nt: TGTGCCAGCTCACTGGGACAGGGATTCGATGAGACCCAGTACTTC

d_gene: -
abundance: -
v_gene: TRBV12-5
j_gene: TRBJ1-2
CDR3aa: CASGLSVYGYTF
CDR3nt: TGTGCTAGTGGTTTGTCCGTCTATGGCTACACCTTC

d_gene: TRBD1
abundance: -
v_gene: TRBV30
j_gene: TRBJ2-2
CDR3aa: CARNKGTGVSGTGELFF
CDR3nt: TGTGCCCGTAATAAGGGGACAGGGGTATCGGGCACCGGGGAGCTGTTTTTT

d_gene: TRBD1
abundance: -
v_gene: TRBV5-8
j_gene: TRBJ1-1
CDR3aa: CASSSDRGWTEAFF
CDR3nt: TGTGCCAGCAGCTCGGACAGGGGGTGGACTGAAGCTTTCTTT

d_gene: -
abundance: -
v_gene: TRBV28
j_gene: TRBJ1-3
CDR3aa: CASSLSAWAWTIYF
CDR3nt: TGTGCCAGCAGTTTATCTGCGTGGGCTTGGACCATATATTTT

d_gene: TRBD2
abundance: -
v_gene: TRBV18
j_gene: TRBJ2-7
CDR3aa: CASSISGGDYEQYF
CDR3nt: TGTGCCAGCTCAATTAGCGGGGGGGATTACGAGCAGTACTTC